This T cell receptor beta chain was sequenced in a study of CD8+CD57+ T cells in acquired aplastic anemia. At the level of the study: The DNA of sorted CD4+ and CD8+ cells averaged approximately 3.4 ug.

The template for TCR beta VDJ and CDR3 sequence profiling was genomic DNA. TCRdb independently ran MiXCR on the reads; one entry per CDR3 protein. This table holds some 290,000 distinct CDR3 sequences, roughly half found once. In germline, CDR1 is DFQATT, CDR2 SNEGSKA (reference sequence). This CDR3 is 15 amino acids long. Germline trimming cut 2 bases from V and 8 bases from J; bases unmatched to any gene: 9. In the case of this clonotype: Its specificity is not known.

Findings and limits, study-wide: Shared by patients and controls, approximately 28 CD8+ CDR3s were abundant in patients. Any difference that existed in CD8+ Simpson's diversity between patients and controls was not significant.

This clonotype was sampled from a human donor with severe aplastic anemia or a healthy control (not recorded which). Sample: sorted CD4+, CD8+, or CD8+CD57+ T cells (not recorded which) from PBMCs. This chain uses TRBV20-1 with TRBJ1-6, with 7 bases lining up with TRBD1. Here the CDR3 reads CSARFGRQGYSPLHF. The CDR3 DNA is TGCAGTGCTAGATTCGGTCGACAGGGCTATTCACCCCTCCACTTT.